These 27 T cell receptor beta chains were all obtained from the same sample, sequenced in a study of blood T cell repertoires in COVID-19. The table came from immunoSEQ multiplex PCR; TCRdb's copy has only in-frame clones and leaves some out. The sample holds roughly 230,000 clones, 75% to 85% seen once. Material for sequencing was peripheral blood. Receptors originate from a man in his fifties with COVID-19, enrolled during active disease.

The CDR3 sequence: CASSARDSRYEQYF. The CDR3 nucleotides read TGTGCCAGCAGCGCCCGGGACAGTCGCTACGAGCAGTACTTC. This chain uses TRBV7-2 with TRBJ2-7, with 7 bases fitting TRBD1. Germline V lookup: CDR1 SGHTA, CDR2 FQGNSA. This CDR3 is 14 amino acids long. J was trimmed by 3 bases and V by 5 bases; bases with no gene match: 7.

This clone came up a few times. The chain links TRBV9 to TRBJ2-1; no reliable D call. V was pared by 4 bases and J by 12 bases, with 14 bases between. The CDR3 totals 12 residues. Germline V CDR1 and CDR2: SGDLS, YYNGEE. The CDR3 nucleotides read TGTGCCAGCAGCCCCATTCTAGAAGGGCAGTTCTTC. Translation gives CASSPILEGQFF.

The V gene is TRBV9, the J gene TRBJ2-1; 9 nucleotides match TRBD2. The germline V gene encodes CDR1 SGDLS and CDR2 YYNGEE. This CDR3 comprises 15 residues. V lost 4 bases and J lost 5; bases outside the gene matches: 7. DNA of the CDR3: TGTGCCAGCAGCCCCACTAGCGGGCCAAACAATGAGCAGTTCTTC. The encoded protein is CASSPTSGPNNEQFF.

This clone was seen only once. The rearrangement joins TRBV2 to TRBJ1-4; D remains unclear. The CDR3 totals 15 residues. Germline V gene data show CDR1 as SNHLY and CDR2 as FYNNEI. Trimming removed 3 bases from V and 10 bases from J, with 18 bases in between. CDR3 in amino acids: CASSDPGNSRGKLFF. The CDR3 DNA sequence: TGTGCCAGCAGTGATCCGGGAAACAGTCGGGGAAAACTGTTTTTT.

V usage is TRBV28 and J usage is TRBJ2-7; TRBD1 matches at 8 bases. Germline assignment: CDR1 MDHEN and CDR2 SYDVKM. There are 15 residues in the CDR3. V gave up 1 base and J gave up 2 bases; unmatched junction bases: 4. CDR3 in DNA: TGTGCCAGCAGTTTATCGCCGGACAGGGCCTACGAGCAGTACTTC. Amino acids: CASSLSPDRAYEQYF.

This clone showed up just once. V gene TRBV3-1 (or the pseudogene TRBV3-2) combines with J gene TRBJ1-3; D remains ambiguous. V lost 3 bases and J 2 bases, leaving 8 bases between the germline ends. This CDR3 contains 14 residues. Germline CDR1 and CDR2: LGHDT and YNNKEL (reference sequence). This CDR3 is CASSQGGPGNTIYF. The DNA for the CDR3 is TGTGCCAGCAGCCAGGGAGGCCCTGGAAACACCATATATTTT.

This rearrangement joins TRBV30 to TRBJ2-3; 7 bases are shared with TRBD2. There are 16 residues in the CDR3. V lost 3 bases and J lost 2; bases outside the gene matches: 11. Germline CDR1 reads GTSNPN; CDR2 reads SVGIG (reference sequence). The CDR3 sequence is CAWSKGLAAFTDTQYF. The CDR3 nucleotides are TGTGCCTGGAGCAAAGGTCTAGCGGCATTCACAGATACGCAGTATTTT. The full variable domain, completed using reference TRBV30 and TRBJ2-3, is SQTIHQWPATLVQPVGSPLSLECTVEGTSNPNLYWYRQAAGRGLQLLFYSVGIGQISSEVPQNLSASRPQDRQFILSSKKLLLSDSGFYLCAWSKGLAAFTDTQYFGPGTRLTVL.

CDR3 coding DNA: TGTGCCAGCAGTGTTTTGGGTTCTGACGGGGATAGTTCACCCCTCCACTTT. It yields the protein CASSVLGSDGDSSPLHF. J is TRBJ1-6 and V is TRBV6-1; D remains unclear. Trimming cost V 4 bases and J 9 bases, with 22 bases left between them. In germline, CDR1 is MNHNS, CDR2 SASEGT. CDR3 length: 17 amino acids.

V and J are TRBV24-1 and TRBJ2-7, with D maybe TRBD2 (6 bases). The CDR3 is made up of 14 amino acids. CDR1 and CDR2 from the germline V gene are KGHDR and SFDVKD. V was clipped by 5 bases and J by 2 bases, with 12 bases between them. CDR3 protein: CATSGGDHPYEQYF. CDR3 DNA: TGTGCCACCAGTGGGGGGGACCACCCCTACGAGCAGTACTTC.

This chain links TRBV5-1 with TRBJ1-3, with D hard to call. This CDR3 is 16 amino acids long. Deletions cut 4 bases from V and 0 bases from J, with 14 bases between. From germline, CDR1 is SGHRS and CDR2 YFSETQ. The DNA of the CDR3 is TGCGCCAGCAGCCCGGGGTCCTCGAGCTCTGGAAACACCATATATTTT. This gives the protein CASSPGSSSSGNTIYF.

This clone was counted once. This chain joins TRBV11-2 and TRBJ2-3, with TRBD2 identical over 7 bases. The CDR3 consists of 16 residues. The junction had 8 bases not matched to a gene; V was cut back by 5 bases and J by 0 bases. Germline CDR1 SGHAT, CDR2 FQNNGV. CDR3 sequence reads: CASSPPARGSTDTQYF. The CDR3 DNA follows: TGTGCCAGCAGCCCCCCAGCGCGGGGGAGCACAGATACGCAGTATTTT. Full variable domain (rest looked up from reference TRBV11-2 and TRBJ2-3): EAGVAQSPRYKIIEKRQSVAFWCNPISGHATLYWYQQILGQGPKLLIQFQNNGVVDDSQLPKDRFSAERLKGVDSTLKIQPAKLEDSAVYLCASSPPARGSTDTQYFGPGTRLTVL.

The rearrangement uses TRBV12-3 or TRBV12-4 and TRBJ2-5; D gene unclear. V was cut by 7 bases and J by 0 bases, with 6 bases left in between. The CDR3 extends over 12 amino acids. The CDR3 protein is CASTTNQETQYF. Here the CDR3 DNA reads TGTGCCAGCACCACAAACCAAGAGACCCAGTACTTC.

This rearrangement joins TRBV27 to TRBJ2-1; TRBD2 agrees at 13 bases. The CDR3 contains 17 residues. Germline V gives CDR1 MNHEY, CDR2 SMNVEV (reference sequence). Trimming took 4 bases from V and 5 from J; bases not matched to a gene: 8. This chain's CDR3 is CASSSSRTSGSNNEQFF. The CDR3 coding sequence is TGTGCCAGCAGTTCATCCCGGACTAGCGGGAGTAACAATGAGCAGTTCTTC.

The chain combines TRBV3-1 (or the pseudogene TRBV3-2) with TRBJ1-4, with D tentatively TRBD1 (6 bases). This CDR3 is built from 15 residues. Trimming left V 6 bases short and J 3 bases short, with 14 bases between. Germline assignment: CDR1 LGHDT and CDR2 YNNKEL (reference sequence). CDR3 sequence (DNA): TGTGCCAGCAGAAATACAGGGATAGCTAATGAAAAACTGTTTTTT. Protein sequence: CASRNTGIANEKLFF.

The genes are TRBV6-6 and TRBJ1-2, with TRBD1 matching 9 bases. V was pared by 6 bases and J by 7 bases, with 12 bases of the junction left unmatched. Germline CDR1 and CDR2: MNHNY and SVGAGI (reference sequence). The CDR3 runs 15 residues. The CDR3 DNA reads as TGTGCCAGCAGGAGGGGATCCGGGACAGGGTCTGGCTACACCTTC. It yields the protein CASRRGSGTGSGYTF.

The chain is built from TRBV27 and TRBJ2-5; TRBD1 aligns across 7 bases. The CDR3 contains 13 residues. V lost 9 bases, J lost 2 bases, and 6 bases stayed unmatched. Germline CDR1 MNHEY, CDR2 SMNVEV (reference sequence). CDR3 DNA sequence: TGTGCCAGACTTATGGGACAGCAAGAGACCCAGTACTTC. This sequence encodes CARLMGQQETQYF.

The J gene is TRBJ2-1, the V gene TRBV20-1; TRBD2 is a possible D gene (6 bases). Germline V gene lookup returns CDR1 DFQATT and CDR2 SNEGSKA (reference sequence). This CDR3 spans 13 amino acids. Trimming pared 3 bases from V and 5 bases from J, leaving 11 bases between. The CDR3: CSASRTTNNEQFF. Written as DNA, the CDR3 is TGCAGTGCTAGTCGGACTACCAACAATGAGCAGTTCTTC.

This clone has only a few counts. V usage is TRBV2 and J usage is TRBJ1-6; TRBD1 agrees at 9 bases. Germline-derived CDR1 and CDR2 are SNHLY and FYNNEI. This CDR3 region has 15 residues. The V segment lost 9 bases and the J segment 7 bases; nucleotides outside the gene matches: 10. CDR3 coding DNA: TGTGCCAGTCTCACGGGACAGGGTGGGAATTCACCCCTCCACTTT. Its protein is CASLTGQGGNSPLHF.

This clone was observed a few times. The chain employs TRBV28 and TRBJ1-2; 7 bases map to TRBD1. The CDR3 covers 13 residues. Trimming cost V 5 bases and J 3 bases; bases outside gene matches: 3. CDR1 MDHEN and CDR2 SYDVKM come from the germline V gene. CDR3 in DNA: TGTGCCAGCAGTCCTACAGGGGACTATGGCTACACCTTC. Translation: CASSPTGDYGYTF.

CDR3 coding DNA: TGTGCCAGCTCCGGGACAGGGAGTTACGAGCAGTACTTC. Its translation is CASSGTGSYEQYF. The chain carries TRBV6-5 and TRBJ2-7; 9 positions match TRBD1. The V gene's germline CDR1 is MNHEY and CDR2 SVGAGI. The V and J ends lost 8 bases and 4 bases, in that order; junction bases with no gene match: 6. This CDR3 is built from 13 residues.

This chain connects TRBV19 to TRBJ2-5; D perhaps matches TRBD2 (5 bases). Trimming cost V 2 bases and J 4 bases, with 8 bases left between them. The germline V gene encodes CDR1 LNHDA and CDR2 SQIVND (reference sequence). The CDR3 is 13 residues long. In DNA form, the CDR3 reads TGTGCCAGTAGTATATCCGCGGGAGAGACCCAGTACTTC. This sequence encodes CASSISAGETQYF.

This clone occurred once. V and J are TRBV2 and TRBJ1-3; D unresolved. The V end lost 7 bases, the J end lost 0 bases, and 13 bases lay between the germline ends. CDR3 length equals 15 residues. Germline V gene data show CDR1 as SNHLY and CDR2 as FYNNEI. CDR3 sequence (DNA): TGTGCCAGCACTTGGCTCATAAACTCTGGAAACACCATATATTTT. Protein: CASTWLINSGNTIYF.

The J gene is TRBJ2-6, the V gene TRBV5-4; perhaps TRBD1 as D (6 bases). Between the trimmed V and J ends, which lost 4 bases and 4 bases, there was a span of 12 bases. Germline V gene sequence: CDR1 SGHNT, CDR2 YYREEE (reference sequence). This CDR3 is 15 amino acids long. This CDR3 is CASSITGIGANVLTF. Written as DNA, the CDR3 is TGTGCCAGCAGCATAACAGGGATCGGGGCCAACGTCCTGACTTTC. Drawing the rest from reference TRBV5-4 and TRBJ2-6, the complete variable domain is ETGVTQSPTHLIKTRGQQVTLRCSSQSGHNTVSWYQQALGQGPQFIFQYYREEENGRGNFPPRFSGLQFPNYSSELNVNALELDDSALYLCASSITGIGANVLTFGAGSRLTVL.

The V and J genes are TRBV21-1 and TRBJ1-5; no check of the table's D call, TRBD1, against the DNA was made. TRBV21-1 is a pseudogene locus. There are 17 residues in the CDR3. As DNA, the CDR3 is TGTGCCAGCAGCAACCCGACAGGGGGCGGCTTTTTGAAGCCCCAGCATTTT. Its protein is CASSNPTGGGFLKPQHF.

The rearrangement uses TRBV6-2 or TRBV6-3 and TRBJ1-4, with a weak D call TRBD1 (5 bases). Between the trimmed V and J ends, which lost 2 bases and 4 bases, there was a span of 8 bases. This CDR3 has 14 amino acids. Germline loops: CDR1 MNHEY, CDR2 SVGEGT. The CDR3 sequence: CASSYRGVNEKLFF. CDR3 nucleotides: TGTGCCAGCAGTTACCGGGGGGTTAATGAAAAACTGTTTTTT.

In DNA, the CDR3 is TGTGCCAGCAGGCCTGACAGTGCTGGAAACACCATATATTTT. Translating gives CASRPDSAGNTIYF. This chain links TRBV6-6 with TRBJ1-3; D is perhaps TRBD1 (5 bases). The germline V gene has CDR1 MNHNY and CDR2 SVGAGI (reference sequence). The CDR3 contains 14 residues. V was shortened by 6 bases and J by 2 bases, with 11 bases between the two germline ends.

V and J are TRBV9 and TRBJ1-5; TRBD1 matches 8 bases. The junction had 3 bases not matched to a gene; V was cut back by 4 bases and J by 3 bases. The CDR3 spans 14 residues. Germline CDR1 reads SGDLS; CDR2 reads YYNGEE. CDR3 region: CASSTQGANQPQHF. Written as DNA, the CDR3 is TGTGCCAGCAGCACTCAGGGGGCCAATCAGCCCCAGCATTTT.